What follows describes a single TCR beta chain. What it binds is not known. The sample originates from a study of a mutant IDH1 vaccine in newly diagnosed glioma. Sequencing used immunoSEQ multiplex PCR; TCRdb keeps in-frame clones, though not all of them. The sample shows some 120,000 clones, about 80% of them seen only once. CDR1 is SGHDT and CDR2 is YYEEEE in the germline V gene. The CDR3 covers 12 residues. Trimming took 2 bases from V and 6 from J, leaving 8 bases between them. Time point here: week 11, during vaccination. Each dose delivered 300 ug of mutant IDH1 20-mer peptide subcutaneously with imiquimod.

The sample here was PBMCs, taken from a glioma patient whose treatment included an IDH1 peptide vaccine. The receptor was isolated from a man aged 35-49 years with glioma. This sequence joins TRBV5-6 and TRBJ1-2, with a tentative D call TRBD1 (6 bases). The CDR3 sequence: CASSLYRDGYTF. CDR3 sequence (DNA): TGTGCCAGCAGCTTATACAGGGATGGCTACACCTTC.